This record concerns one TCR beta chain sequence. The data stem from a study of blood T cell repertoires in COVID-19. Seattle patient enrollment occurred during active infection, with longitudinal follow-up thereafter. The germline V and J ends were trimmed by 4 bases and 6 bases, with 19 bases remaining between them. Germline values: CDR1 SGHNT, CDR2 YYREEE (reference sequence). The CDR3 spans 16 residues. Here immunoSEQ multiplex PCR was the method, and the copy in TCRdb shows in-frame clones only, minus some. The sample has roughly 280,000 clones, more than 70% seen once. The V and J genes are TRBV5-4 and TRBJ2-2; D is possibly TRBD2 (6 bases). The TCR sequence derives from a woman in her twenties or thirties with COVID-19, enrolled during active disease. The material sequenced was peripheral blood. DNA of the CDR3: TGTGCCAGCAGCCCGATGGGGCGGGGATCTGCCGGGGAGCTGTTTTTT. Translating it yields CASSPMGRGSAGELFF.